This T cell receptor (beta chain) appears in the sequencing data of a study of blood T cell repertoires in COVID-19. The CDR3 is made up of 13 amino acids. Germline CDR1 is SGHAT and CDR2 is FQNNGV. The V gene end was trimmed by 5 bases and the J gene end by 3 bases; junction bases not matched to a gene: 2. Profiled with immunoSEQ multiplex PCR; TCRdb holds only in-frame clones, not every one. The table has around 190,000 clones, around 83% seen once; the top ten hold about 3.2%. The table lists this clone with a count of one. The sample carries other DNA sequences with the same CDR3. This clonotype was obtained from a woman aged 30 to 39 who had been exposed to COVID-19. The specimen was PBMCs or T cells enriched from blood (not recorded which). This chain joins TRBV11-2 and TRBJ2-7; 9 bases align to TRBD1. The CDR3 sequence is CASSRDRDYEQYF. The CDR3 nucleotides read TGTGCCAGCAGCCGGGACAGGGACTACGAGCAGTACTTC.